This T cell receptor beta chain was sequenced during a study of blood T cell repertoires in COVID-19 (dated by TCRdb to 2020 to 2022). In terms of the full investigation: The collaborator samples originated in the United States, Italy and Spain and spanned the acute and convalescent phases of COVID-19. The material from the prospective study consisted of cDNA or gDNA derived from T cells, B-cell-depleted T cells, or PBMCs. The dataset comprised deeply sampled blood TCRbeta repertoires from subjects exposed to, actively infected with, or recovered from COVID-19. The repertoires were released in a freely available public database meant as a resource for research on the immune response to SARS-CoV-2. The samples were drawn from two sources: the first 160 participants of the ongoing ImmuneRACE study, and 1,254 subjects contributed by 6 global collaborators. Nearly every sample came with metadata listing a de-identified subject ID, COVID-19 status, age in years and sex. HLA class I and class II types, where available, came from metadata supplied by the sample provider rather than from assay-based typing. The full study reports these points: How much clinical and demographic metadata was included differed by source and by participant, and the metadata was provided uncurated.

One collaborating source in Seattle enrolled patients while the patients were actively infected and followed the patients over time throughout the course of disease. The collaborating institutions used their own protocols to collect whole blood in K2EDTA tubes. Collaborator samples were shipped for TCRbeta analysis as frozen whole blood, isolated PBMCs, or DNA extracted from either sample type. TCRbeta CDR3 regions were amplified from genomic DNA using the immunoSEQ Assay, a bias-controlled multiplex PCR. On the authors' methods: The number of nucleated cells in each sample was estimated from the amplification of reference gene primers within the assay. To quantify the absolute abundance of each unique TCRbeta CDR3 rearrangement, sequence reads were collapsed and filtered. Productive Simpson clonality was computed per sample as the square root of Simpson's diversity index over productive rearrangements. TCRdb carries this immuneACCESS record with in-frame sequences only. Its versions omit some clonotypes, under half of them owing to an unresolved V gene in the studies checked, with the rest unexplained. From that table come the V and J calls and clone size; the DNA was used to work out D and trimming. The table for this sample lists approximately 99,000 clones; about 91% of them were counted only once. Together, the top ten hold about 2% of the sample.

The germline V gene encodes CDR1 SGHRS and CDR2 YFSETQ. At the junction V is shortened by 4 bases and J by 7 bases, with 15 bases in between. Counted from cysteine to phenylalanine, this CDR3 has 14 amino acids. CDR3 DNA only is kept here, 42 bases in frame from base 1. In regard to this clone: It lacks a known antigen. Base quality data are lacking; no much larger clone is found one base away.

The sequence derives from a man aged 45-60 years with COVID-19, enrolled during active disease. Source material: peripheral blood. The chain employs TRBV5-1 and TRBJ2-1; the best D guess is TRBD1, with 6 bases matching. The CDR3 region: CASSPPVTGNEQFF. The bases are TGCGCCAGCAGCCCCCCGGTGACAGGAAATGAGCAGTTCTTC.